These 22 T cell receptor beta chains share one sample of origin, sequenced in a study of CD8+CD57+ T cells in acquired aplastic anemia. CD8+CD57+ cell expansion, shown by flow cytometry, had occurred in the patients selected for sequencing. Genomic DNA provided the template from which TCR beta VDJ and CDR3 profiles were obtained. TCRdb independently ran MiXCR on the reads; one entry per CDR3 protein. The data hold 80,000 to 100,000 distinct CDR3 sequences, with about 66% observed a single time. What was sequenced was sorted CD4+, CD8+, or CD8+CD57+ T cells (not recorded which) from PBMCs. The receptors were gathered from a human donor with aplastic anemia.

The chain is built from TRBV14 and TRBJ1-1; perhaps TRBD1 as D (6 bases). The germline V gene encodes CDR1 SGHDN and CDR2 FVKESK. Trimming took off 0 bases at V and 6 bases at J, with 14 bases between the two ends. This CDR3 spans 15 amino acids. The CDR3 sequence: CASSQDPPGAAEAFF. The CDR3 DNA reads TGTGCCAGCAGCCAAGATCCACCGGGGGCCGCTGAAGCTTTCTTT.

V usage is TRBV28 and J usage is TRBJ2-7; D is uncertain. CDR3 length: 12 residues. CDR1 is MDHEN, CDR2 SYDVKM, per germline. Trimming cost V 2 bases and J 7 bases, with 9 bases left between them. The CDR3 is CASSLTELEQYF. CDR3 nucleotide sequence: TGTGCCAGCAGTTTAACCGAATTGGAGCAGTACTTC.

The chain is built from TRBV7-6 and TRBJ2-7; 8 positions agree with TRBD1. Germline V gives CDR1 SGHVS, CDR2 FNYEAQ. The CDR3 loop spans 16 amino acids. J lost 9 bases, V lost 6 bases, and 19 bases had no gene match. This CDR3 is CASRPAAGTGVLGQYF. The CDR3 DNA follows: TGTGCCAGCAGACCAGCAGCCGGGACAGGTGTTCTCGGGCAGTACTTC.

This chain links TRBV30 with TRBJ2-1; TRBD1 or TRBD2 may be the D gene (5 bases each). V gave up 1 base and J gave up 0 bases, with 13 bases separating them. This CDR3 is built from 16 residues. Looked up from germline, CDR1 is GTSNPN and CDR2 is SVGIG (reference sequence). CDR3 in DNA: TGTGCCTGGAGTGACCGGTCAGGGAGCTCCTACAATGAGCAGTTCTTC. Amino acids: CAWSDRSGSSYNEQFF.

Details on this clonotype: The conserved final phenylalanine or tryptophan is absent from the CDR3, which likely points to a read error. The chain couples TRBV15 to TRBJ1-3; no definite D call. Trimming pared 5 bases from V and 4 bases from J, leaving 12 bases between. This CDR3 comprises 14 residues. CDR1 is LNHNV and CDR2 is YYDKDF in the germline V gene (reference sequence). The CDR3 spells CATSGVMRGNTIYS. Written as DNA, the CDR3 is TGTGCCACCAGCGGAGTGATGCGAGGAAACACCATATATTCT.

This sequence joins TRBV15 and TRBJ1-1; D gene uncertain. This CDR3 has 12 amino acids. Trimming cost V 6 bases and J 5 bases, with 10 bases left between them. Germline V gene sequence: CDR1 LNHNV, CDR2 YYDKDF (reference sequence). CDR3 amino acids: CATRGPGTEAFF. For the CDR3, the DNA is TGTGCCACCAGGGGCCCGGGGACTGAAGCTTTCTTT.

The V gene is TRBV20-1, the J gene TRBJ1-1; 7 nucleotides align to TRBD1. This CDR3 comprises 14 residues. Germline-derived CDR1 and CDR2 are DFQATT and SNEGSKA (reference sequence). J gave up 1 base and V 5 bases, and 7 bases lay outside the gene matches. CDR3: CSARQGGGNTEAFF. The DNA of the CDR3 is TGCAGTGCTCGACAGGGTGGTGGGAACACTGAAGCTTTCTTT.

DNA for the CDR3: TGCAGTGCTCAGGATACTAGCGGCTACAATGAGCAGTTCTTC. Protein product: CSAQDTSGYNEQFF. V gene TRBV20-1 combines with J gene TRBJ2-1; 8 bases are a match to TRBD2. Germline CDR1 and CDR2: DFQATT and SNEGSKA (reference sequence). The CDR3 contains 14 residues. V lost 5 bases, J lost 3 bases, and 6 bases stayed unmatched.

CDR3 loop: CSGVMGQGGGQPQHF. The CDR3 region has the DNA TGCAGTGGGGTCATGGGACAGGGTGGGGGTCAGCCCCAGCATTTT. V usage is TRBV20-1 and J usage is TRBJ1-5; 9 nucleotides line up with TRBD1. The germline gives CDR1 DFQATT, CDR2 SNEGSKA (reference sequence). V shed 7 bases and J 6 bases; nucleotides not matched to a gene: 13. The CDR3 runs to 15 residues.

The J gene is TRBJ1-1, the V gene TRBV29-1; TRBD1 might be the D (5 bases). V was clipped by 4 bases and J by 5 bases, with 17 bases between them. CDR1 SQVTM and CDR2 ANQGSEA come from the germline V gene. The CDR3 has 14 amino acids. This chain's CDR3 is CSVVQGGGQTEAFF. For the CDR3, the DNA is TGCAGCGTTGTTCAGGGTGGAGGGCAAACTGAAGCTTTCTTT.

This clonotype has at least ten counts. The rearrangement links TRBV12-3 or TRBV12-4 to TRBJ2-1; 8 bases line up with TRBD2. The CDR3 length is 19 residues. Trimming at V came to 7 bases and at J to 0 bases, leaving 17 bases not matched to a gene. CDR3 sequence (DNA): TGTGCCAGCACCCCTCTACCCACGGGGGGGCCATACTCCTACAATGAGCAGTTCTTC. It encodes CASTPLPTGGPYSYNEQFF.

The chain combines TRBV10-1 with TRBJ1-5, with D perhaps matching TRBD1 (5 bases). Looked up from germline, CDR1 is WNHNN and CDR2 is SYGVQD (reference sequence). The CDR3 extends over 15 amino acids. The V end was cut by 6 bases, the J end by 0 bases, with 12 bases between. This chain's CDR3 is CASSQGRNSNQPQHF. The CDR3 coding sequence is TGCGCCAGCAGCCAGGGACGTAATAGCAATCAGCCCCAGCATTTT.

The chain's CDR3 is CASSPSQNIQYF. The CDR3 nucleotides are TGTGCCAGCAGCCCCTCCCAAAACATTCAGTACTTC. The chain employs TRBV7-9 and TRBJ2-4; D remains ambiguous. Germline-derived CDR1 and CDR2 are SEHNR and FQNEAQ (reference sequence). Trimming shortened V by 5 bases and J by 5 bases, and 7 bases separated the two germline ends. CDR3 length equals 12 residues.

The table lists this clonotype with a few counts. The gene calls are TRBV7-8 and TRBJ1-1, with D unresolved. CDR1 and CDR2 from the germline V gene are SGHVS and FQNEAQ. The CDR3 covers 13 residues. V lost 5 bases to trimming and J lost 1 base, with 8 bases between them. CDR3 in DNA: TGTGCCAGCAGCCGAGTTGGGAACACTGAAGCTTTCTTT. Its translation is CASSRVGNTEAFF.

J is TRBJ2-5 and V is TRBV3-1; 9 bases agree with TRBD2. The trim removed 3 bases at V and 2 bases at J, leaving 1 base unmatched. The CDR3 runs to 14 residues. The V gene's germline CDR1 is LGHDT and CDR2 YNNKEL (reference sequence). CDR3 protein: CASSHLAGQETQYF. CDR3 bases: TGTGCCAGCAGCCACCTAGCGGGACAAGAGACCCAGTACTTC.

This clonotype appeared once. The chain carries TRBV9 and TRBJ2-7; 10 bases align to TRBD2. The V gene's germline CDR1 is SGDLS and CDR2 YYNGEE. V gave up 5 bases and J gave up 2 bases; unmatched junction bases: 7. The CDR3 has 15 residues. DNA of the CDR3: TGTGCCAGCAGGGACAGCGGGGGGGATACCTACGAGCAGTACTTC. Translated: CASRDSGGDTYEQYF. The full variable domain, with the rest looked up from reference TRBV9 and TRBJ2-7, is DSGVTQTPKHLITATGQRVTLRCSPRSGDLSVYWYQQSLDQGLQFLIQYYNGEERAKGNILERFSAQQFPDLHSELNLSSLELGDSALYFCASRDSGGDTYEQYFGPGTRLTVT.

This clonotype was recorded a few times. This chain joins TRBV6-1 and TRBJ2-1; the match to TRBD2 covers 8 bases. Germline CDR1 reads MNHNS; CDR2 reads SASEGT. Trimming removed 4 bases from V and 4 bases from J; junction bases left unmatched: 6. The CDR3 has 15 amino acids. Written as DNA, the CDR3 is TGTGCCAGCAGTGGAACTAGCGGCTCGTACAATGAGCAGTTCTTC. Its translation is CASSGTSGSYNEQFF.

CDR3 nucleotide sequence: TGCAGTGCTTGCCCTAGCGGAAGCTCCTACAATGAGCAGTTCTTC. The encoded protein is CSACPSGSSYNEQFF. V is TRBV20-1 and J is TRBJ2-1, with TRBD2 matching 7 bases. CDR1 is DFQATT, CDR2 SNEGSKA, per germline (reference sequence). The CDR3 totals 15 residues. V dropped 5 bases and J dropped 0; count of bases not matched to a gene: 7.

The V call is TRBV20-1, the J call TRBJ1-1; no firm D call. The V end was cut by 1 base, the J end by 3 bases, with 12 bases between. In germline, CDR1 is DFQATT, CDR2 SNEGSKA (reference sequence). CDR3 length: 14 amino acids. CDR3: CSARVVASDTEAFF. CDR3 DNA sequence: TGCAGTGCTAGAGTTGTGGCGTCGGACACTGAAGCTTTCTTT.

J is TRBJ2-5 and V is TRBV6-1; TRBD2 aligns across 7 bases. The CDR3 sequence is 13 residues long. Per the germline V gene, CDR1 is MNHNS and CDR2 is SASEGT. The V segment lost 10 bases and the J segment 5 bases; nucleotides outside the gene matches: 10. The CDR3 sequence: CATRASGGETQYF. CDR3 nucleotide sequence: TGTGCCACCCGGGCCTCCGGGGGGGAGACCCAGTACTTC.

This clonotype was observed once. The genes are TRBV9 and TRBJ2-2; D not certain. With 4 bases removed from V and 8 bases from J, the gap between germline ends came to 9 bases. This CDR3 contains 12 residues. Germline-derived CDR1 and CDR2 are SGDLS and YYNGEE. In nucleotides, the CDR3 is TGTGCCAGCAGCACTACCTCGGGGGAGCTGTTTTTT. This sequence encodes CASSTTSGELFF.

V and J are TRBV19 and TRBJ2-1; TRBD1 is a possible D gene (5 bases). Looked up from germline, CDR1 is LNHDA and CDR2 is SQIVND (reference sequence). Trimming stripped 5 bases from V and 7 bases from J, with 18 bases between. This CDR3 region has 15 residues. This CDR3 reads CASSRRVVRGNEQFF. The CDR3 DNA sequence: TGTGCCAGTAGTCGACGGGTCGTTAGGGGAAATGAGCAGTTCTTC.